This entry lists 32 T cell receptor beta chains sequenced from one sample in a study of HIV-infected patients and healthy controls. TCRdb reprocessed the 5' RACE reads via MiXCR and lists one record per CDR3 protein. Altogether about 64,000 distinct CDR3 sequences are present, roughly 21% being singletons, with the ten largest covering 1.4%. Sequencing was performed on CD4+ T cells from blood. Receptors originate from a human donor in good health.

The DNA of the CDR3 is TGTGCCAGCAGTGGGGGGACAGCGGGAACCGGGGAGCTGTTTTTT. Translating it yields CASSGGTAGTGELFF. This sequence joins TRBV28 and TRBJ2-2; D possibly matches TRBD1 or TRBD2 (7 bases each). This CDR3 is built from 15 residues. V lost 5 bases to trimming and J lost 5 bases, with 15 bases between them. Germline V gene data show CDR1 as MDHEN and CDR2 as SYDVKM.

This clonotype was found a few times. This sequence joins TRBV19 and TRBJ2-2; TRBD2 might be the D (6 bases). Per the germline V gene, CDR1 is LNHDA and CDR2 is SQIVND (reference sequence). V was cut by 3 bases and J by 1 base, with 6 bases left in between. The CDR3 length is 14 residues. CDR3 residues: CASSMGGNTGELFF. In nucleotides, the CDR3 is TGTGCCAGTAGTATGGGAGGGAACACCGGGGAGCTGTTTTTT.

With respect to this clonotype: A read error may explain this, as a much larger clone is one base away. The CDR3 here is CANRRGDTNTEAFF. The CDR3 DNA reads TGCGCCAACAGAAGAGGTGACACGAACACTGAAGCTTTCTTT. V is TRBV5-1 and J is TRBJ1-1; D unclear. Trimming left V 9 bases short and J 1 base short, with 16 bases between. In germline, CDR1 is SGHRS, CDR2 YFSETQ. The CDR3 has 14 residues.

This clonotype appeared a few times. The chain couples TRBV27 to TRBJ2-1, with D perhaps TRBD2 (6 bases). V gave up 4 bases and J gave up 4 bases, with 11 bases separating them. Germline values: CDR1 MNHEY, CDR2 SMNVEV (reference sequence). This CDR3 spans 14 amino acids. CDR3 nucleotides: TGTGCCAGCAGTTCGGACCTAGCGTACAATGAGCAGTTCTTC. As protein: CASSSDLAYNEQFF.

As regards this clonotype: Relative to the germline gene, one junction end is altered; a read error may explain this. V is TRBV20-1 and J is TRBJ2-3; no clear D. Germline CDR1 reads DFQATT; CDR2 reads SNEGSKA (reference sequence). The CDR3 spans 15 residues. DNA of the CDR3: TGCAGTGCAAGAGGTGCGTCCTCGTTCACAGATACGCAGTATTTT. Protein sequence: CSARGASSFTDTQYF.

V is TRBV30 and J is TRBJ1-2, with 7 bases matching TRBD1. Germline trimming cut 2 bases from V and 7 bases from J; bases unmatched to any gene: 4. There are 12 residues in the CDR3. CDR1 is GTSNPN and CDR2 is SVGIG in the germline V gene (reference sequence). The CDR3 region is CAWSSNRGGYTF. DNA for the CDR3: TGTGCCTGGAGTTCGAACAGGGGTGGCTACACCTTC.

This clonotype was detected many times. The chain carries TRBV6-6 and TRBJ1-2; no reliable D call. Trimming stripped 4 bases from V and 2 bases from J, with 2 bases between. CDR3 length: 11 amino acids. Germline CDR1 and CDR2: MNHNY and SVGAGI (reference sequence). CDR3 region: CASSSNYGYTF. Written as DNA, the CDR3 is TGTGCCAGCAGTTCAAACTATGGCTACACCTTC.

This clonotype was counted many times. V usage is TRBV4-1 and J usage is TRBJ1-1; D ambiguous. The length of the CDR3 is 14 residues. The V end was cut by 1 base, the J end by 1 base, with 7 bases between. Germline CDR1 reads MGHRA; CDR2 reads YSYEKL. The CDR3 nucleotides read TGCGCCAGCAGCCAAGTATCAGGGAACACTGAAGCTTTCTTT. Translating gives CASSQVSGNTEAFF.

This clonotype was recorded many times. The CDR3 reads CAISPSGSYTGELFF. The CDR3 DNA sequence: TGTGCCATCAGCCCTAGCGGGAGCTACACCGGGGAGCTGTTTTTT. The rearrangement joins TRBV10-3 to TRBJ2-2; TRBD2 aligns across 10 bases. This CDR3 region has 15 residues. The V segment lost 6 bases and the J segment 3 bases; nucleotides outside the gene matches: 4. CDR1 and CDR2 from the germline V gene are ENHRY and SYGVKD.

The chain recombines TRBV7-3 with TRBJ2-3; D is undetermined. CDR1 SGHTA and CDR2 FQGTGA come from the germline V gene. With 5 bases removed from V and 5 bases from J, the gap between germline ends came to 17 bases. The CDR3 covers 15 residues. The CDR3 DNA is TGTGCCAGCAGCCCCATGCACAGCTCCGGAGATACGCAGTATTTT. Protein: CASSPMHSSGDTQYF.

Many counts were recorded for this clonotype. The V and J genes are TRBV7-2 and TRBJ2-1, with D perhaps matching TRBD2 (6 bases). Trimming took 1 base from V and 2 from J, leaving 21 bases between them. Germline CDR1 SGHTA, CDR2 FQGNSA. The CDR3 runs to 19 residues. CDR3 protein: CASSLGAGRSHPAYNEQFF. CDR3 coding DNA: TGTGCCAGCAGCTTAGGTGCGGGGCGATCTCATCCGGCCTACAATGAGCAGTTCTTC.

This clonotype was seen a handful of times. The gene calls are TRBV2 and TRBJ1-1; 10 nucleotides line up with TRBD1. This CDR3 region has 14 residues. The trim removed 5 bases at V and 3 bases at J, leaving 3 bases unmatched. Per the germline V gene, CDR1 is SNHLY and CDR2 is FYNNEI. CDR3 loop: CASSRQGADTEAFF. CDR3 sequence (DNA): TGTGCCAGCAGTCGACAGGGGGCCGACACTGAAGCTTTCTTT.

The table lists this clonotype with a few counts. The chain combines TRBV4-2 with TRBJ2-7, with D possibly being TRBD1 (6 bases). The CDR3 spans 17 residues. V was cut by 2 bases and J by 2 bases, with 19 bases left in between. Germline CDR1 reads LGHNA; CDR2 reads YNFKEQ. The DNA for the CDR3 is TGTGCCAGCAGCCAACCAAGCGGACAGCAATCTGCCTACGAGCAGTACTTC. Its translation is CASSQPSGQQSAYEQYF.

This clonotype was detected only a few times. The J gene is TRBJ2-5, the V gene TRBV30; D unclear. Trimming stripped 3 bases from V and 5 bases from J, with 7 bases between. CDR1 and CDR2 from the germline V gene are GTSNPN and SVGIG (reference sequence). This CDR3 has 11 amino acids. In nucleotides, the CDR3 is TGTGCCTGGAGAAAGGAGGAGACCCAGTACTTC. As protein: CAWRKEETQYF.

V is TRBV13 and J is TRBJ2-3; D is unclear. There are 13 residues in the CDR3. Trimming removed 0 bases at V and 5 bases at J, with 6 bases between. Germline V gene sequence: CDR1 PRHDT, CDR2 FYEKMQ (reference sequence). CDR3 nucleotides: TGTGCCAGCAGCTTAGGCCAGGTAGATACGCAGTATTTT. Amino acids: CASSLGQVDTQYF.

This clonotype was recorded once. The chain uses TRBV5-6 and TRBJ2-7, with D tentatively TRBD2 (6 bases). The CDR3 has 13 amino acids. In germline, CDR1 is SGHDT, CDR2 YYEEEE. V gave up 2 bases and J gave up 4 bases, with 10 bases separating them. The CDR3 loop is CASSFAGSYEQYF. Written as DNA, the CDR3 is TGTGCCAGCAGCTTCGCCGGGAGTTACGAGCAGTACTTC.

The chain has TRBV29-1 and TRBJ1-2; 7 nucleotides line up with TRBD1. The germline gives CDR1 SQVTM, CDR2 ANQGSEA. V lost 6 bases to trimming and J lost 7 bases; unmatched junction nucleotides: 14. This CDR3 contains 14 residues. Here the CDR3 reads CSVNDWTGRSGYTF. The CDR3 region has the DNA TGCAGCGTCAATGACTGGACAGGACGGTCTGGCTACACCTTC.

V usage is TRBV7-9 and J usage is TRBJ1-1, with 7 bases aligning to TRBD1. J was trimmed by 1 base and V by 5 bases; bases with no gene match: 7. Germline V gene sequence: CDR1 SEHNR, CDR2 FQNEAQ (reference sequence). This CDR3 is 15 amino acids long. CDR3 residues: CASSLRTGPNTEAFF. In DNA form, the CDR3 reads TGTGCCAGCAGCCTGCGGACAGGCCCGAACACTGAAGCTTTCTTT.

This clonotype was counted between two and nine times. V gene TRBV30 combines with J gene TRBJ2-1, with TRBD1 matching 7 bases. V lost 5 bases and J lost 3; bases outside the gene matches: 4. Germline V gene sequence: CDR1 GTSNPN, CDR2 SVGIG (reference sequence). CDR3 size: 13 residues. In nucleotides, the CDR3 is TGTGCCTGGGACAGGGACCTCTACAATGAGCAGTTCTTC. It encodes CAWDRDLYNEQFF.

J is TRBJ2-1 and V is TRBV4-3, with 13 bases matching TRBD2. The trim removed 6 bases at V and 3 bases at J, leaving 5 bases unmatched. The CDR3 has 16 amino acids. Germline V gene lookup returns CDR1 LGHNA and CDR2 YSLEER. CDR3 DNA: TGCGCCAGCAGTCTCGGGACTAGCGGGGACTACAATGAGCAGTTCTTC. Protein: CASSLGTSGDYNEQFF.

This clonotype was seen ten or more times. The chain employs TRBV7-3 and TRBJ2-1; no clear D. Germline assignment: CDR1 SGHTA and CDR2 FQGTGA. V was pared by 0 bases and J by 6 bases, with 6 bases between. CDR3 length equals 13 residues. The CDR3 DNA is TGTGCCAGCAGCTTAACGGGAAGCAATGAGCAGTTCTTC. It translates to CASSLTGSNEQFF.

The chain is built from TRBV5-5 and TRBJ2-3; TRBD2 might be the D (7 bases). The V gene's germline CDR1 is SGHKS and CDR2 YYEKEE (reference sequence). V shed 0 bases and J shed 3 bases, with 14 bases lying between them. This CDR3 is built from 16 residues. In DNA form, the CDR3 reads TGTGCCAGCAGCTTGGGGTCGGGGGGCTTTACAGATACGCAGTATTTT. As protein: CASSLGSGGFTDTQYF.

The V call is TRBV5-6, the J call TRBJ1-4; a possible D gene is TRBD1 (5 bases). V was clipped by 3 bases and J by 0 bases, with 9 bases between them. This CDR3 is built from 15 residues. CDR1 is SGHDT and CDR2 is YYEEEE in the germline V gene. DNA for the CDR3: TGTGCCAGCAGCTCCGACAGAGCAACTAATGAAAAACTGTTTTTT. It is translated as CASSSDRATNEKLFF.

The count of this clonotype is one. The chain has TRBV29-1 and TRBJ1-2, with 7 positions matching TRBD1. The CDR3 runs to 11 residues. Germline trimming cut 4 bases from V and 5 bases from J; bases unmatched to any gene: 1. Looked up from germline, CDR1 is SQVTM and CDR2 is ANQGSEA. This chain's CDR3 is CSVGTGYGYTF. CDR3 DNA sequence: TGCAGCGTTGGGACAGGTTATGGCTACACCTTC.

The table lists this clonotype with a few counts. This rearrangement joins TRBV9 to TRBJ1-3; unclear D gene. This CDR3 spans 15 amino acids. The germline V gene has CDR1 SGDLS and CDR2 YYNGEE. Trimming stripped 4 bases from V and 0 bases from J, with 11 bases between. The CDR3 here is CASSPHRGSGNTIYF. The DNA for the CDR3 is TGTGCCAGCAGCCCTCACCGGGGCTCTGGAAACACCATATATTTT.

The genes are TRBV29-1 and TRBJ1-1; D gene unclear. Germline loops: CDR1 SQVTM, CDR2 ANQGSEA. Trimming stripped 3 bases from V and 0 bases from J, with 5 bases between. CDR3 length: 12 amino acids. The CDR3 loop reads CSVDLLNTEAFF. CDR3 DNA sequence: TGCAGCGTTGATCTGTTGAACACTGAAGCTTTCTTT.

J is TRBJ1-3 and V is TRBV9; the D is unclear. The V gene lost 4 bases and the J gene lost 0 bases, with 11 bases spanning the gap. This CDR3 has 15 amino acids. Germline CDR1 and CDR2: SGDLS and YYNGEE. The CDR3 region is CASSPQDHSGNTIYF. For the CDR3, the DNA is TGTGCCAGCAGCCCTCAGGACCACTCTGGAAACACCATATATTTT. Full variable domain (remainder filled in from reference TRBV9 and TRBJ1-3): DSGVTQTPKHLITATGQRVTLRCSPRSGDLSVYWYQQSLDQGLQFLIQYYNGEERAKGNILERFSAQQFPDLHSELNLSSLELGDSALYFCASSPQDHSGNTIYFGEGSWLTVV.

Only a few counts were recorded for this clonotype. CDR3 residues: CASSYRGEQYF. The CDR3 DNA is TGTGCCAGCAGTTACCGGGGCGAGCAGTACTTC. V is TRBV6-5 and J is TRBJ2-7; D might be TRBD2 (5 bases). The CDR3 runs 11 residues. Trimming left V 2 bases short and J 6 bases short, with 5 bases between. The V gene's germline CDR1 is MNHEY and CDR2 SVGAGI.

Ten or more counts support this clonotype. V gene TRBV5-1 combines with J gene TRBJ2-3; 7 nucleotides match TRBD1. Germline V CDR1 and CDR2: SGHRS, YFSETQ. Trimming removed 4 bases from V and 0 bases from J; junction bases left unmatched: 2. The CDR3 has 14 residues. The CDR3 region is CASSGQASTDTQYF. CDR3 DNA: TGCGCCAGCAGCGGACAGGCTAGCACAGATACGCAGTATTTT. Drawing the rest from reference TRBV5-1 and TRBJ2-3, the complete variable domain is KAGVTQTPRYLIKTRGQQVTLSCSPISGHRSVSWYQQTPGQGLQFLFEYFSETQRNKGNFPGRFSGRQFSNSRSEMNVSTLELGDSALYLCASSGQASTDTQYFGPGTRLTVL.

This clonotype was seen a few times. This sequence joins TRBV10-2 and TRBJ2-2; D not certain. Germline CDR1 WSHSY, CDR2 SAAADI. CDR3 length: 15 residues. Between the trimmed V and J ends, which lost 0 bases and 4 bases, there was a span of 9 bases. The CDR3, as DNA: TGCGCCAGCAGTGAGTCGGGGTCGGCCACCGGGGAGCTGTTTTTT. Its translation: CASSESGSATGELFF.

The chain links TRBV3-1 to TRBJ2-7; TRBD2 matches 9 bases. This CDR3 is built from 15 residues. Germline CDR1 reads LGHDT; CDR2 reads YNNKEL (reference sequence). Losses at the gene ends were 4 bases for V and 0 bases for J; bases not matched to a gene: 4. CDR3 coding DNA: TGTGCCAGCAGCCGTAGCGGGGGCCGCTCCTACGAGCAGTACTTC. It encodes CASSRSGGRSYEQYF.

This clonotype was counted ten times or more. The rearrangement links TRBV18 to TRBJ1-1; no firm D call. Per germline, CDR1 KGHSH and CDR2 LQKENI. There are 13 residues in the CDR3. Trimming cost V 4 bases and J 1 base, with 7 bases left between them. The CDR3 DNA reads as TGTGCCAGCTCACAGGGAAAGAACACTGAAGCTTTCTTT. It yields the protein CASSQGKNTEAFF.